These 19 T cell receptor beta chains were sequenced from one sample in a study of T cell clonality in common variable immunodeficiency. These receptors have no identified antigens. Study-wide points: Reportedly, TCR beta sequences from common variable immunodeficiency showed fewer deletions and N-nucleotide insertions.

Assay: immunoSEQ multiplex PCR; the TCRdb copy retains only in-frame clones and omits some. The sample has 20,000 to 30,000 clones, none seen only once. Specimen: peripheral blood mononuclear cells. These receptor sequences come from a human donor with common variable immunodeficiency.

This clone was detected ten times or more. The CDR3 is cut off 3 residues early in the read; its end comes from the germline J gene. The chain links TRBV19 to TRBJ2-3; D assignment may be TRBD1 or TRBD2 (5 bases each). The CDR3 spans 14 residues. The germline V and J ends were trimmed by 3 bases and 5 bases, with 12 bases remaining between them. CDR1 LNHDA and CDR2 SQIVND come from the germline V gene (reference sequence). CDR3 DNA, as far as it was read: TGTGCCAGTAGTATTGAGGGGCACAGAGATACG. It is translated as CASSIEGHRDT. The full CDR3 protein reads CASSIEGHRDTQYF. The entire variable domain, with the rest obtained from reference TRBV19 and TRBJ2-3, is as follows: DGGITQSPKYLFRKEGQNVTLSCEQNLNHDAMYWYRQDPGQGLRLIYYSQIVNDFQKGDIAEGYSVSREKKESFPLTVTSAQKNPTAFYLCASSIEGHRDTQYFGPGTRLTVL.

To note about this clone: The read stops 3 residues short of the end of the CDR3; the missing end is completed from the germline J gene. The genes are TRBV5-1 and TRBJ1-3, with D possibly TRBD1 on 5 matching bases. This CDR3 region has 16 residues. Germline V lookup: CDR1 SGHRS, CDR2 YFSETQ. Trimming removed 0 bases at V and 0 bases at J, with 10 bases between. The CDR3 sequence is CASSLVGPSSGNTIYF. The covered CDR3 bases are TGCGCCAGCAGCTTGGTGGGGCCTAGCTCTGGAAACACC. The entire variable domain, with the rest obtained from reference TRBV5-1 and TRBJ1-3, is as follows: KAGVTQTPRYLIKTRGQQVTLSCSPISGHRSVSWYQQTPGQGLQFLFEYFSETQRNKGNFPGRFSGRQFSNSRSEMNVSTLELGDSALYLCASSLVGPSSGNTIYFGEGSWLTVV.

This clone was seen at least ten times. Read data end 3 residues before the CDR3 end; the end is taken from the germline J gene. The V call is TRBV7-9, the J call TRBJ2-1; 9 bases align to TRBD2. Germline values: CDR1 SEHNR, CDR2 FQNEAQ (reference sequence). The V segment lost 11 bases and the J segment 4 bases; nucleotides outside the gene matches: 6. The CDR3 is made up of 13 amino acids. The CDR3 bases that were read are TGTGCCGGTAAACTAGCGGGTTACAATGAG. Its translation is CAGKLAGYNE. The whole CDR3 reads CAGKLAGYNEQFF.

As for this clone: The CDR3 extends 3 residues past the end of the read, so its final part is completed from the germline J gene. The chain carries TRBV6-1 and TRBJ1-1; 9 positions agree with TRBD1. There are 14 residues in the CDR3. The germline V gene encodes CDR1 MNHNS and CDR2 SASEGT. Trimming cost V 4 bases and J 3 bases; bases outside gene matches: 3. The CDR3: CASSATGGDTEAFF. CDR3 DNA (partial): TGTGCCAGCAGTGCGACAGGGGGTGACACTGAA.

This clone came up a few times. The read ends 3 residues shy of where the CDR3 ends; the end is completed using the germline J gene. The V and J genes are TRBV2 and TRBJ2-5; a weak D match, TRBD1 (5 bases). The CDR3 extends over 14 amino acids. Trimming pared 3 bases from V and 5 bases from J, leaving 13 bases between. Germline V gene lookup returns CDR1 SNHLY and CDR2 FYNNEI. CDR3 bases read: TGTGCCAGCAGTGAGATAGGGGCGGAGGAGACC. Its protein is CASSEIGAEET. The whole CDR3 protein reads CASSEIGAEETQYF.

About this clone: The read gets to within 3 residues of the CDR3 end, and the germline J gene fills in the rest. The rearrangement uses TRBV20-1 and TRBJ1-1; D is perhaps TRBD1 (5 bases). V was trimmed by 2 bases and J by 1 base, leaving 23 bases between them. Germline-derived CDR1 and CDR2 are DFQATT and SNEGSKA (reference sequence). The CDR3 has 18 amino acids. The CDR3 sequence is CSARPPPGLQTSNTEAFF. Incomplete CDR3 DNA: TGCAGTGCTAGACCCCCCCCGGGACTCCAAACTTCGAACACTGAA.

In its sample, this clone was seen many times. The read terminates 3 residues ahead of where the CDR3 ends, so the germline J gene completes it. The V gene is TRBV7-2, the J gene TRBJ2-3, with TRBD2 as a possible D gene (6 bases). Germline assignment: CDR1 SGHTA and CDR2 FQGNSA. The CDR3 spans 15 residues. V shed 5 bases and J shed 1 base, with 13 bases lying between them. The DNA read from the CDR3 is TGTGCCAGCAGCAAACTAGCCTTTCGCACAGATACG. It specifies CASSKLAFRTDT. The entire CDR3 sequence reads CASSKLAFRTDTQYF. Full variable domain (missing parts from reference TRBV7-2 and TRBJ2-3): GAGVSQSPSNKVTEKGKDVELRCDPISGHTALYWYRQSLGQGLEFLIYFQGNSAPDKSGLPSDRFSAERTGGSVSTLTIQRTQQEDSAVYLCASSKLAFRTDTQYFGPGTRLTVL.

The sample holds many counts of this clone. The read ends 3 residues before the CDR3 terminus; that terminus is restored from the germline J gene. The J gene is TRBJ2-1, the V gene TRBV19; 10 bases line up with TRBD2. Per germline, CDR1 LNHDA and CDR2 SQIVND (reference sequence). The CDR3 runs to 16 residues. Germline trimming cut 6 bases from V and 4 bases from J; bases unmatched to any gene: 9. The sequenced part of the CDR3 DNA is TGTGCCAGTAGCCCCCTGCTAGCGGGGGCATACAATGAG. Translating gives CASSPLLAGAYNE. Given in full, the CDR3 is CASSPLLAGAYNEQFF.

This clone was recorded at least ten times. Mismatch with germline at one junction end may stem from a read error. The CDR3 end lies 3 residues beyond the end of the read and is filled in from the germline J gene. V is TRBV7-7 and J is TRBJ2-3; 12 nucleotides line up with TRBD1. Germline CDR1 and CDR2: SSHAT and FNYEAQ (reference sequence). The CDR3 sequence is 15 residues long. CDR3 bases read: TGTGCTAGCAGCCCGGGACAGGGGGCCGCAGATACG. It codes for CASSPGQGAADT. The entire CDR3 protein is CASSPGQGAADTQYF.

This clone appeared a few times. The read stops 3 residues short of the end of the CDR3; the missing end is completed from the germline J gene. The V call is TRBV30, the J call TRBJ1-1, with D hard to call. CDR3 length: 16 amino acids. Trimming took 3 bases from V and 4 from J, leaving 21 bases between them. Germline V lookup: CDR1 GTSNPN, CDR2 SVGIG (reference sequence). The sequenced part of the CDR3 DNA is TGTGCCTGGAGCAGCTATTTACAGTCACTGAGCACTGAA. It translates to CAWSSYLQSLSTE. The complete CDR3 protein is CAWSSYLQSLSTEAFF.

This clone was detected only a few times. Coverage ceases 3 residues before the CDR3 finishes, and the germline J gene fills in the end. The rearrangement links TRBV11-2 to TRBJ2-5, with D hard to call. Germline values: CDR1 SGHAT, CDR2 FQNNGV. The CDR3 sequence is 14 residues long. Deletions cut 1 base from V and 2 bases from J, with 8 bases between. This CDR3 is CASSLGAVQETQYF. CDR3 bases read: TGTGCCAGCAGCTTAGGGGCCGTTCAAGAGACC.

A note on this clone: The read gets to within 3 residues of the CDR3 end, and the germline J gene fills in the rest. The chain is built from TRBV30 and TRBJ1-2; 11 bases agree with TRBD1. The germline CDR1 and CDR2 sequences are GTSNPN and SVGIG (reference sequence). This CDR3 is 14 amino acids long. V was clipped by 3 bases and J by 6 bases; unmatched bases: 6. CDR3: CAWRDRGPYDGYTF. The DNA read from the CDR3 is TGTGCCTGGAGGGACAGGGGGCCCTACGATGGC.

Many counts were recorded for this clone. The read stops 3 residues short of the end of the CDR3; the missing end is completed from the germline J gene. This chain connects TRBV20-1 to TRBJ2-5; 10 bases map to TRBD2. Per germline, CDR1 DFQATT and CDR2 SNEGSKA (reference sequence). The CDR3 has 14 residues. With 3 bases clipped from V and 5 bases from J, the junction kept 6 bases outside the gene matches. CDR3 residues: CSASRLAGVETQYF. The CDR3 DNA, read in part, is TGCAGTGCTAGTAGGCTAGCGGGGGTGGAGACC.

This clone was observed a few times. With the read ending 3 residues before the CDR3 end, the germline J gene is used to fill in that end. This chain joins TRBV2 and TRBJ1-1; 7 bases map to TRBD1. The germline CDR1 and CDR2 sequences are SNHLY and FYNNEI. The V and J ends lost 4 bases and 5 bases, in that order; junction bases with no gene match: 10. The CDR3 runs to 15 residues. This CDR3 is CASSAEGRGRTEAFF. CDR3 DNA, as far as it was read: TGTGCCAGCAGTGCCGAGGGCAGGGGGAGGACTGAA.

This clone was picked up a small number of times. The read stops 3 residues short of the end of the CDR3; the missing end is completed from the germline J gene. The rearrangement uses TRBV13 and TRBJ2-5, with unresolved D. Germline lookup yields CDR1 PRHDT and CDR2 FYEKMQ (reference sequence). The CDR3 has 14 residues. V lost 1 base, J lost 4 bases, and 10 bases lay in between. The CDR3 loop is CASSLVASGETQYF. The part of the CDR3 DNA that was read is TGTGCCAGCAGCTTAGTGGCCTCGGGAGAGACC.

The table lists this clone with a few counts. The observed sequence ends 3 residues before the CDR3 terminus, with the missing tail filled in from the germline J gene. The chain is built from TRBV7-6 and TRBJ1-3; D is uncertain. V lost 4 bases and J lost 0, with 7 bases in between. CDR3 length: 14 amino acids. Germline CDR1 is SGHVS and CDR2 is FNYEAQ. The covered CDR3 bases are TGTGCCAGCAGCTCGCAGTACTCTGGAAACACC. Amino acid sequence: CASSSQYSGNT. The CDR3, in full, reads CASSSQYSGNTIYF.

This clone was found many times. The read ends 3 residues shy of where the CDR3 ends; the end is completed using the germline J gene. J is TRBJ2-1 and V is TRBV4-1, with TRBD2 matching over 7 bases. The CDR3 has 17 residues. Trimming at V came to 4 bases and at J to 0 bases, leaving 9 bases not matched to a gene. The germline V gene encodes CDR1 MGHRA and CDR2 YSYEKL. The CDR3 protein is CASSPSPSGGSYNEQFF. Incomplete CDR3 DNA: TGCGCCAGCAGCCCCAGCCCTAGCGGAGGCTCCTACAATGAG.

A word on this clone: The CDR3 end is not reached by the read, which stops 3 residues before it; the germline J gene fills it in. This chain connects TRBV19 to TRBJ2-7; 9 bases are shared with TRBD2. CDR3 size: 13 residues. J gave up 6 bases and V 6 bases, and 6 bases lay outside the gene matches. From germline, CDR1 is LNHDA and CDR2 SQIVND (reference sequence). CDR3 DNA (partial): TGTGCCAGTAGGTTTAGCGGGAGAGGCGAG. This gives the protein CASRFSGRGE. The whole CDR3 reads CASRFSGRGEQYF.

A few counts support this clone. The DNA read from the CDR3 is TGTGCCAGCACCTACCTCGGACAGGGGTATAATTCACCC. Encoded protein: CASTYLGQGYNSP. The full CDR3 protein is CASTYLGQGYNSPLHF. This chain joins TRBV2 and TRBJ1-6, with 9 nucleotides matching TRBD1. The sequenced fragment ends 3 residues before the CDR3 boundary, so the rest is inferred from the germline J gene. CDR3 length equals 16 residues. Germline V gene sequence: CDR1 SNHLY, CDR2 FYNNEI. V lost 7 bases and J lost 4; bases outside the gene matches: 8.